This entry lists 27 T cell receptor beta chains sequenced from one sample in a study of blood T cell repertoires in COVID-19. Produced via immunoSEQ multiplex PCR; TCRdb's table is partial and in-frame only. Of more than 45,000 clones in the sample, about 86% are singletons; the top ten hold around 9.6%. The sequencing sample was made of peripheral blood. These receptors all come from a man older than 75 with COVID-19, enrolled during active disease.

The chain joins TRBV28 to TRBJ1-2; possibly TRBD1 for D (6 bases). Germline CDR1 MDHEN, CDR2 SYDVKM. The CDR3 has 12 residues. Trimming stripped 2 bases from V and 7 bases from J, with 8 bases between. CDR3 nucleotide sequence: TGTGCCAGCAGTTTAGGGGGCCGTGGCTACACCTTC. Translated: CASSLGGRGYTF.

The table lists this clone with a few counts. V is TRBV19 and J is TRBJ1-5; 7 positions match TRBD1. This CDR3 spans 13 amino acids. V dropped 3 bases and J dropped 5; count of bases not matched to a gene: 1. The germline V gene encodes CDR1 LNHDA and CDR2 SQIVND (reference sequence). The CDR3 here is CASSIQGDQPQHF. The CDR3 DNA follows: TGTGCCAGTAGTATCCAGGGGGATCAGCCCCAGCATTTT.

The V call is TRBV13, the J call TRBJ2-1, with TRBD2 matching 9 bases. This CDR3 comprises 15 residues. Per the germline V gene, CDR1 is PRHDT and CDR2 is FYEKMQ (reference sequence). J was trimmed by 6 bases and V by 5 bases; bases with no gene match: 8. CDR3 sequence (DNA): TGTGCCAGCAGCCCGAACGCGGGGGGGACCAATGAGCAGTTCTTC. Its translation: CASSPNAGGTNEQFF.

The rearrangement links TRBV6-2 or TRBV6-3 to TRBJ2-4, with D possibly being TRBD2 (5 bases). Germline assignment: CDR1 MNHEY and CDR2 SVGEGT. This CDR3 is built from 15 residues. Trimming took 4 bases from V and 0 from J, leaving 10 bases between them. The CDR3 coding sequence is TGTGCCAGCAGTTCCGTGGGGAGAGCCAAAAACATTCAGTACTTC. It encodes CASSSVGRAKNIQYF.

This clone was observed a single time. This chain connects TRBV24-1 to TRBJ1-2, with D perhaps matching TRBD1 (5 bases). V lost 1 base and J 8 bases, leaving 13 bases between the germline ends. This CDR3 has 14 amino acids. Germline loops: CDR1 KGHDR, CDR2 SFDVKD. The CDR3 DNA reads TGTGCCACCAGTGATTTCGAGACAGTCTACGGCTACACCTTC. This encodes CATSDFETVYGYTF.

J is TRBJ2-2 and V is TRBV5-1, with 9 bases that match TRBD1. The CDR3 length is 16 residues. The V segment lost 5 bases and the J segment 5 bases; nucleotides outside the gene matches: 10. Germline loops: CDR1 SGHRS, CDR2 YFSETQ. The chain's CDR3 is CASSPNRGRRTGELFF. The CDR3 region has the DNA TGCGCCAGCAGTCCAAACAGGGGGCGGCGGACCGGGGAGCTGTTTTTT.

This chain joins TRBV24-1 and TRBJ1-1, with 7 positions matching TRBD1. This CDR3 comprises 13 residues. CDR1 is KGHDR, CDR2 SFDVKD, per germline. The trim removed 5 bases at V and 5 bases at J, leaving 4 bases unmatched. This CDR3 is CATSGGGRTEAFF. As DNA, the CDR3 is TGTGCCACCAGTGGAGGGGGCAGAACTGAAGCTTTCTTT.

The chain employs TRBV25-1 and TRBJ1-5, with D uncertain. The length of the CDR3 is 12 residues. CDR1 and CDR2 from the germline V gene are MGHDK and SYGVNS. V was trimmed by 5 bases and J by 6 bases, leaving 8 bases between them. CDR3 sequence: CASSTLSQPQHF. For the CDR3, the DNA is TGTGCCAGCAGTACCCTTAGTCAGCCCCAGCATTTT.

The V and J genes are TRBV10-1 and TRBJ1-5; D not certain. The V end was cut by 4 bases, the J end by 1 base, with 20 bases between. Per germline, CDR1 WNHNN and CDR2 SYGVQD (reference sequence). This CDR3 is 18 amino acids long. CDR3 bases: TGCGCCAGCAGTGCCGAGGGTCTCGCCAGGCCAAGCAATCAGCCCCAGCATTTT. Translation gives CASSAEGLARPSNQPQHF.

The V gene is TRBV30, the J gene TRBJ1-3; the match to TRBD1 covers 9 bases. The germline CDR1 and CDR2 sequences are GTSNPN and SVGIG (reference sequence). V lost 8 bases and J lost 2; bases outside the gene matches: 1. The CDR3 runs to 12 residues. Here the CDR3 reads CAHRGPGNTIYF. As DNA, the CDR3 is TGTGCCCACAGGGGGCCTGGAAACACCATATATTTT.

The chain links TRBV10-1 to TRBJ2-1, with TRBD2 matching 12 bases. The V gene's germline CDR1 is WNHNN and CDR2 SYGVQD (reference sequence). The V and J ends lost 1 base and 7 bases, in that order; junction bases with no gene match: 11. There are 18 residues in the CDR3. The CDR3 sequence: CASSELASGRAMGNEQFF. The CDR3 DNA reads TGCGCCAGCAGTGAGTTGGCTAGCGGGAGGGCGATGGGTAATGAGCAGTTCTTC.

The chain is built from TRBV10-3 and TRBJ2-5; D not resolved. CDR1 and CDR2 (germline): ENHRY, SYGVKD. The germline V and J ends were trimmed by 11 bases and 1 base, with 14 bases remaining between them. The CDR3 runs 13 residues. The CDR3 here is CAAENSRQETQYF. CDR3 sequence (DNA): TGTGCCGCCGAGAACAGTCGCCAAGAGACCCAGTACTTC.

V usage is TRBV28 and J usage is TRBJ2-5; 9 bases fit TRBD1. The CDR3 has 15 residues. Germline V gives CDR1 MDHEN, CDR2 SYDVKM. Germline trimming cut 7 bases from V and 4 bases from J; bases unmatched to any gene: 10. This CDR3 reads CASNPGTGMLETQYF. CDR3 DNA sequence: TGTGCCAGCAATCCGGGGACAGGGATGCTAGAGACCCAGTACTTC.

The chain links TRBV18 to TRBJ2-7; D is perhaps TRBD2 (6 bases). This CDR3 spans 15 amino acids. Germline CDR1 is KGHSH and CDR2 is LQKENI. V dropped 3 bases and J dropped 0 bases, with 12 bases sitting between them. The CDR3 loop is CASSPNPGVSYEQYV. The DNA of the CDR3 is TGTGCCAGCTCACCGAATCCGGGGGTCTCCTACGAGCAGTACGTC.

The chain combines TRBV7-9 with TRBJ2-1; tentative D call: TRBD2 (7 bases). V was pared by 4 bases and J by 3 bases, with 13 bases between. The CDR3 has 15 residues. In germline, CDR1 is SEHNR, CDR2 FQNEAQ (reference sequence). The CDR3 sequence: CASSSSGGYYNEQFF. CDR3 nucleotides: TGTGCCAGCAGCTCCTCGGGGGGCTACTACAATGAGCAGTTCTTC.

This clone was detected only a few times. J is TRBJ1-4 and V is TRBV7-8; 7 positions agree with TRBD1. Germline assignment: CDR1 SGHVS and CDR2 FQNEAQ. The CDR3 extends over 15 amino acids. The ends lost 2 bases at V and 3 bases at J; junction bases unmatched: 3. CDR3 DNA sequence: TGTGCCAGCAGCTTATTAACAGGGGCTAATGAAAAACTGTTTTTT. Amino acid sequence: CASSLLTGANEKLFF.

The chain employs TRBV9 and TRBJ2-3; 10 bases align to TRBD2. CDR1 and CDR2 from the germline V gene are SGDLS and YYNGEE. Losses at the gene ends were 2 bases for V and 4 bases for J; bases not matched to a gene: 4. This CDR3 has 15 residues. The CDR3 is CASSVKRGGPDTQYF. The CDR3 DNA reads TGTGCCAGCAGCGTGAAGCGGGGGGGCCCAGATACGCAGTATTTT.

The V and J genes are TRBV24-1 and TRBJ2-5; TRBD1 matches at 7 bases. The V gene end was trimmed by 5 bases and the J gene end by 1 base; junction bases not matched to a gene: 6. Per germline, CDR1 KGHDR and CDR2 SFDVKD. The CDR3 length is 15 residues. This chain's CDR3 is CATSARQGLQETQYF. As DNA, the CDR3 is TGTGCCACCAGTGCCCGACAGGGCCTCCAAGAGACCCAGTACTTC.

The chain couples TRBV27 to TRBJ1-6, with no clear D. CDR1 MNHEY and CDR2 SMNVEV come from the germline V gene (reference sequence). The V end was cut by 3 bases, the J end by 8 bases, with 5 bases between. The CDR3 is 12 residues long. In DNA, the CDR3 is TGTGCCAGCAGTTTCGGGGATTCACCCCTCCACTTT. Its translation: CASSFGDSPLHF.

This clone was recorded a few times. The J gene is TRBJ1-1, the V gene TRBV18, with D possibly TRBD1 on 6 matching bases. Germline lookup yields CDR1 KGHSH and CDR2 LQKENI. With 8 bases removed from V and 5 bases from J, the gap between germline ends came to 15 bases. The CDR3 is made up of 13 amino acids. CDR3 region: CASNEGHPTEAFF. For the CDR3, the DNA is TGTGCCAGCAATGAGGGACACCCGACTGAAGCTTTCTTT.

The V call is TRBV6-4, the J call TRBJ2-1; the match to TRBD1 covers 9 bases. Germline CDR1 is MRHNA and CDR2 is SNTAGT. CDR3 length: 13 residues. The V gene end was trimmed by 5 bases and the J gene end by 10 bases; junction bases not matched to a gene: 6. The CDR3 nucleotides are TGTGCCAGCAGTCCGGACAGGGGCGCAGAGCAGTTCTTC. This codes for CASSPDRGAEQFF.

The J gene is TRBJ1-5, the V gene TRBV2, with 9 bases aligning to TRBD1. Germline CDR1 is SNHLY and CDR2 is FYNNEI. Losses at the gene ends were 5 bases for V and 2 bases for J; bases not matched to a gene: 4. The CDR3 is 15 residues long. The CDR3 here is CASSRQGGGNQPQHF. In DNA form, the CDR3 reads TGTGCCAGCAGTCGACAGGGGGGTGGCAATCAGCCCCAGCATTTT.

The J gene is TRBJ2-1, the V gene TRBV29-1; the D is unclear. Germline CDR1 is SQVTM and CDR2 is ANQGSEA. CDR3 length: 15 residues. Trimming removed 6 bases from V and 0 bases from J, with 15 bases in between. This CDR3 is CSVLSAPSSYNEQFF. The DNA for the CDR3 is TGCAGCGTCTTGAGCGCCCCCAGCTCCTACAATGAGCAGTTCTTC.

The chain has TRBV7-2 and TRBJ2-5; 12 nucleotides line up with TRBD2. The V and J ends lost 5 bases and 1 base, in that order; junction bases with no gene match: 5. Per germline, CDR1 SGHTA and CDR2 FQGNSA. The length of the CDR3 is 16 residues. The CDR3 spells CASSTRLAGAQETQYF. The CDR3 DNA reads TGTGCCAGCAGCACGCGACTAGCGGGGGCCCAAGAGACCCAGTACTTC.

V usage is TRBV19 and J usage is TRBJ2-2; maybe TRBD2 (6 bases). This CDR3 is 16 amino acids long. CDR1 is LNHDA and CDR2 is SQIVND in the germline V gene (reference sequence). Trimming took off 4 bases at V and 4 bases at J, with 16 bases between the two ends. In nucleotides, the CDR3 is TGTGCCAGTAGTAGCGGAGGGAAGGGACGCACCGGGGAGCTGTTTTTT. Its translation: CASSSGGKGRTGELFF. Full variable domain (remainder filled in from reference TRBV19 and TRBJ2-2): DGGITQSPKYLFRKEGQNVTLSCEQNLNHDAMYWYRQDPGQGLRLIYYSQIVNDFQKGDIAEGYSVSREKKESFPLTVTSAQKNPTAFYLCASSSGGKGRTGELFFGEGSRLTVL.

The rearrangement links TRBV5-4 to TRBJ2-7; D might be TRBD2 (5 bases). Trimming pared 0 bases from V and 7 bases from J, leaving 11 bases between. Germline CDR1 and CDR2: SGHNT and YYREEE (reference sequence). The CDR3 runs to 13 residues. CDR3 protein: CASSLGLGREQYF. CDR3 DNA: TGTGCCAGCAGCTTGGGTTTGGGGAGAGAGCAGTACTTC.

The DNA for the CDR3 is TGTGCCAGCAGTCCCCAGCGGAGCACCGGGGAGCTGTTTTTT. Its translation is CASSPQRSTGELFF. The V and J genes are TRBV6-4 and TRBJ2-2; a weak D match, TRBD2 (5 bases). The CDR3 spans 14 residues. The V gene lost 5 bases and the J gene lost 4 bases, with 11 bases spanning the gap. Germline assignment: CDR1 MRHNA and CDR2 SNTAGT.